This is a list of T cell receptor beta chains from one sample in a study of radiotherapy plus CTLA-4 blockade in lung cancer. Using immunoSEQ multiplex PCR, the repertoire was profiled, and TCRdb retains in-frame clones only, with some absent. Altogether more than 90,000 clones are present, roughly 80% being singletons, with the ten largest covering 2.5% to 3.5%. Sequencing was performed on peripheral blood, taken from a patient treated with radiotherapy plus ipilimumab. Receptors originate from a human donor with non-small cell lung cancer that progressed on radiotherapy plus ipilimumab. Some clones in this sample may be carry-over from other donors' samples. Each CDR3 is given with its conserved first and last residue. The D gene is left open where the match is weak. The size of a clone is reported for some rows only, either as once, few or many, or as a class for expanded clones.

14	TRBV27	-	TRBJ2-5	-	CASSFWGFQETQYF	TGTGCCAGCAGTTTCTGGGGATTCCAAGAGACCCAGTACTTC
13	TRBV19	-	TRBJ2-7	-	CASSMGPSYEQYF	TGTGCCAGTAGTATGGGCCCATCCTACGAGCAGTACTTC
13	TRBV2	-	TRBJ1-4	-	CASSTIYTVKLFF	TGTGCCAGCAGTACAATTTACACCGTTAAACTGTTTTTT
15	TRBV9	once	TRBJ1-4	-	CASSVVGATNEKLFF	TGTGCCAGCAGCGTAGTTGGGGCAACTAATGAAAAACTGTTTTTT
17	TRBV7-2	-	TRBJ2-7	-	CASSSRKDGGVGYEQYF	TGTGCCAGCAGCTCACGTAAGGACGGAGGGGTAGGGTACGAGCAGTACTTC
17	TRBV4-1	many	TRBJ1-3	-	CASSQVDMGFPGNTIYF	TGCGCCAGCAGCCAAGTGGATATGGGTTTTCCTGGAAACACCATATATTTT
15	TRBV5-4	-	TRBJ2-6	-	CATLDSSSGANVLTF	TGTGCCACCTTAGACAGTTCCTCTGGGGCCAACGTCCTGACTTTC
14	TRBV15	-	TRBJ2-7	TRBD1	CATSINRGLYEQYF	TGTGCCACCAGCATAAACAGGGGGCTCTACGAGCAGTACTTC
15	TRBV28	few	TRBJ1-2	TRBD1	CASSSPTGVGYGYTF	TGTGCCAGCAGTTCCCCGACAGGGGTGGGGTATGGCTACACCTTC
14	TRBV5-5	-	TRBJ1-5	-	CASSLWGGGQPQHF	TGTGCCAGCAGCTTGTGGGGTGGCGGTCAGCCCCAGCATTTT
16	TRBV7-6	-	TRBJ2-1	-	CASSWVGARSYNEQFF	TGTGCCAGCAGCTGGGTGGGGGCGAGGTCCTACAATGAGCAGTTCTTC
14	TRBV7-2	-	TRBJ1-2	TRBD1	CASSRDRGVYGYTF	TGTGCCAGCAGCCGGGACAGGGGGGTCTATGGCTACACCTTC
14	TRBV27	-	TRBJ1-2	TRBD1	CASGLTGAPVGYTF	TGTGCCAGCGGGTTGACAGGGGCTCCCGTTGGCTACACCTTC
14	TRBV2	-	TRBJ2-7	-	CASSGGGRAYEQYF	TGTGCCAGCAGTGGCGGCGGGCGGGCCTACGAGCAGTACTTC
17	TRBV7-3	-	TRBJ2-1	TRBD1	CASSSPPGQGIGNEQFF	TGTGCCAGCAGCTCTCCGCCTGGACAGGGGATAGGCAATGAGCAGTTCTTC
17	TRBV28	once	TRBJ2-2	TRBD1	CASSSSKGQQNTGELFF	TGTGCCAGCAGTTCCTCTAAGGGACAGCAGAACACCGGGGAGCTGTTTTTT
15	TRBV2	-	TRBJ1-5	-	CASSPTGGGNQPQHF	TGTGCCAGCAGCCCAACGGGGGGCGGCAATCAGCCCCAGCATTTT
15	TRBV5-1	-	TRBJ1-2	TRBD1	CASSFGTGDNYGYTF	TGCGCCAGCAGCTTCGGGACAGGGGATAACTATGGCTACACCTTC
13	TRBV7-3	-	TRBJ2-2	-	CASSLYRAGELFF	TGTGCCAGCAGCTTATACCGCGCCGGGGAGCTGTTTTTT
12	TRBV9	-	TRBJ1-1	-	CASSGTGFQAFF	TGTGCCAGCAGCGGAACCGGGTTCCAAGCTTTCTTT
13	TRBV7-9	few	TRBJ1-4	-	CASTPPDSEKLFF	TGTGCCAGCACCCCCCCGGACAGTGAAAAACTGTTTTTT
15	TRBV5-4	-	TRBJ2-7	TRBD1	CASSQATGYSYEQYF	TGTGCCAGCAGCCAAGCGACAGGGTACTCCTACGAGCAGTACTTC
11	TRBV12-5	-	TRBJ2-7	-	CASGGSYEQYF	TGTGCTAGTGGGGGAAGCTACGAGCAGTACTTC
18	TRBV4-3	-	TRBJ1-2	-	CASSQPPYGLRGDYGYTF	TGCGCCAGCAGCCAACCGCCTTACGGGTTGAGGGGTGACTATGGCTACACCTTC
14	TRBV5-4	-	TRBJ1-1	-	CASSSYVGNTEAFF	TGTGCCAGCAGCTCCTATGTAGGGAACACTGAAGCTTTCTTT
15	TRBV10-3	-	TRBJ2-2	-	CAISDGKGNTGELFF	TGTGCCATCAGTGATGGAAAGGGGAACACCGGGGAGCTGTTTTTT
16	TRBV4-3	-	TRBJ1-1	-	CASSHTRTYMNTEAFF	TGCGCCAGCAGCCATACACGGACCTACATGAACACTGAAGCTTTCTTT
16	TRBV29-1	once	TRBJ2-5	TRBD2	CSSKGLAGGNQETQYF	TGCAGCTCGAAGGGGCTAGCGGGGGGAAACCAAGAGACCCAGTACTTC
16	TRBV23-1	-	TRBJ1-1	-	CASFDQYRWKNAEAFF	TGCGCCAGCTTCGACCAATACAGGTGGAAAAACGCTGAAGCTTTCTTT
12	TRBV7-2	-	TRBJ2-7	-	CASSLDLYEQYF	TGTGCCAGCAGCCTGGACCTGTACGAGCAGTACTTC
11	TRBV7-2	-	TRBJ2-7	-	CASSSAYEQYF	TGTGCCAGCAGCTCGGCCTACGAGCAGTACTTC
16	TRBV6-5	-	TRBJ1-2	-	CASSFFPLGRNYGYTF	TGTGCCAGCAGTTTTTTCCCTCTGGGACGGAACTATGGCTACACCTTC
15	TRBV4-2	-	TRBJ1-2	TRBD1	CASRQGQGLYYGYTF	TGTGCCAGCAGACAAGGACAGGGTTTGTACTATGGCTACACCTTC
16	TRBV5-1	-	TRBJ1-2	-	CASSLVGGAPGYGYTF	TGCGCCAGCAGCTTGGTAGGAGGGGCCCCAGGATATGGCTACACCTTC
13	TRBV6-1	few	TRBJ1-2	TRBD1	CASNDPGQEGYTF	TGTGCCAGCAATGATCCGGGACAGGAAGGCTACACCTTC
15	TRBV6-4	few	TRBJ2-1	-	CASSEARGSYNEQFF	TGTGCCAGCAGTGAAGCCCGGGGCTCCTACAATGAGCAGTTCTTC
15	TRBV2	-	TRBJ1-5	-	CASSEGSQGWVPQHF	TGTGCCAGCAGTGAAGGGTCTCAGGGGTGGGTGCCCCAGCATTTT